This T cell receptor beta chain appears in the sequencing data of a study of CD8+ T cells in alopecia areata. Per germline, CDR1 SQVTM and CDR2 ANQGSEA. The length of the CDR3 is 12 residues. With 4 bases removed from V and 6 bases from J, the gap between germline ends came to 9 bases. With regard to this clone: The antigen remains undetermined.

Sorting of CD4+ cells into CD25+CD127- cells (for roughly 5 patients) was performed. In alopecia areata patients, both lesional scalp punch biopsies and peripheral blood were collected. The researchers isolated CD4+ and CD8+ T cells from PBMCs by sorting. Reverse transcribed after extraction, RNA yielded cDNA as the sequencing template. Sequencing used immunoSEQ multiplex PCR; TCRdb keeps in-frame clones, though not all of them. The sample includes roughly 20,000 clones, 60% to 70% seen only once; the top ten take 4.5%. General study findings and limits: More clonal than normal scalp was lesional scalp, particularly alopecia totalis/universalis.

The V call is TRBV29-1, the J call TRBJ2-2; D unclear. This receptor was taken from a human donor with alopecia areata. The material sequenced was CD4+ Tregs sorted from blood. The CDR3 sequence is CSVGASAGELFF. Written as DNA, the CDR3 is TGCAGCGTTGGAGCGTCGGCCGGGGAGCTGTTTTTT.